The 27 T cell receptor beta chains reported below all come from one sample, sequenced in a study of beta chain features in type 1 diabetes. The sequenced template was cDNA made from the entire isolated RNA. Clones were sequenced by immunoSEQ multiplex PCR, and TCRdb holds only the in-frame ones, with some missing. The sample contains 500,000 to 700,000 clones, 15% to 17% of which appear only once. Sequenced material: naive CD4+ T cells from blood. Receptors were obtained from a man between 18 and 35 years old in good health.

The rearrangement joins TRBV7-3 to TRBJ2-1; D gene uncertain. Germline V lookup: CDR1 SGHTA, CDR2 FQGTGA. Trimming left V 4 bases short and J 6 bases short, with 16 bases between. This CDR3 is 15 amino acids long. CDR3 DNA: TGTGCCAGCAGCTCCTACCGAGTTCGGAGCAATGAGCAGTTCTTC. It yields the protein CASSSYRVRSNEQFF.

Points on this clone: The junction shows a germline mismatch at one end, possibly a read error. The chain combines TRBV27 with TRBJ2-3; possibly TRBD1 or TRBD2 for D (5 bases each). Germline lookup yields CDR1 MNHEY and CDR2 SMNVEV (reference sequence). This CDR3 has 15 amino acids. CDR3 region: CASSRWQEATGTQYF. The CDR3 DNA sequence: TGTGCCAGCAGTCGGTGGCAGGAGGCCACAGGTACGCAGTATTTT.

V and J are TRBV7-8 and TRBJ2-5; D is perhaps TRBD2 (5 bases). Germline-derived CDR1 and CDR2 are SGHVS and FQNEAQ. Trimming took 6 bases from V and 0 from J, leaving 11 bases between them. The CDR3 spans 14 residues. CDR3 loop: CASSQDYYQETQYF. The CDR3 DNA is TGTGCCAGCAGTCAAGACTACTACCAAGAGACCCAGTACTTC.

This clone was recorded a few times. The chain combines TRBV11-2 with TRBJ1-4, with D possibly matching TRBD1 (6 bases). The CDR3 totals 16 residues. V dropped 4 bases and J dropped 0 bases, with 12 bases sitting between them. Germline CDR1 SGHAT, CDR2 FQNNGV. DNA for the CDR3: TGTGCCAGCAGCTCCTACAGGGTAGCAACTAATGAAAAACTGTTTTTT. This translates into CASSSYRVATNEKLFF.

This clone was counted only a few times. The rearrangement joins TRBV18 to TRBJ1-2; 7 bases fit TRBD1. After removal of 2 bases from V and 9 bases from J, the junction contained 3 bases not matched to a gene. The CDR3 contains 12 residues. From germline, CDR1 is KGHSH and CDR2 LQKENI. The chain's CDR3 is CASSPVQGSYTF. The CDR3 DNA reads as TGTGCCAGCTCACCAGTACAGGGGAGCTACACCTTC. Based on the CDR3 plus reference TRBV18 and TRBJ1-2, the full variable domain is NAGVMQNPRHLVRRRGQEARLRCSPMKGHSHVYWYRQLPEEGLKFMVYLQKENIIDESGMPKERFSAEFPKEGPSILRIQQVVRGDSAAYFCASSPVQGSYTFGSGTRLTVV.

Only a few counts were recorded for this clone. The chain links TRBV18 to TRBJ1-1; D unclear. The V and J ends lost 3 bases and 10 bases respectively, with 12 bases between them. CDR3 length: 12 amino acids. Germline V gene lookup returns CDR1 KGHSH and CDR2 LQKENI. CDR3 DNA sequence: TGTGCCAGCTCACCCCAGGACCAAGGAGCTTTCTTT. Protein sequence: CASSPQDQGAFF.

The sample holds a few counts of this clone. The V and J genes are TRBV7-6 and TRBJ2-7; TRBD2 matches at 14 bases. Looked up from germline, CDR1 is SGHVS and CDR2 is FNYEAQ. V was pared by 4 bases and J by 5 bases, with 19 bases of the junction left unmatched. This CDR3 contains 20 residues. CDR3 coding DNA: TGTGCCAGCAGCTCCCATCACCCCGGGACTAGCGGGAGTAAGACCCACGAGCAGTACTTC. Translating it yields CASSSHHPGTSGSKTHEQYF. Full variable domain (outside the CDR3, taken from reference TRBV7-6 and TRBJ2-7): GAGVSQSPRYKVTKRGQDVALRCDPISGHVSLYWYRQALGQGPEFLTYFNYEAQQDKSGLPNDRFSAERPEGSISTLTIQRTEQRDSAMYRCASSSHHPGTSGSKTHEQYFGPGTRLTVT.

This clone showed up just a few times. Distinct nucleotide sequences in the sample also encode this CDR3. The V and J genes are TRBV6-5 and TRBJ2-7; D is ambiguous. Trimming took off 4 bases at V and 0 bases at J, with 4 bases between the two ends. This CDR3 spans 12 amino acids. Germline V lookup: CDR1 MNHEY, CDR2 SVGAGI. CDR3 protein: CASSSSSYEQYF. DNA for the CDR3: TGTGCCAGCAGTTCCTCCTCCTACGAGCAGTACTTC.

This clone was detected a few times. The chain joins TRBV4-2 to TRBJ1-5; D might be TRBD1 (6 bases). The CDR3 has 15 amino acids. Trimming took 0 bases from V and 7 from J, leaving 13 bases between them. In germline, CDR1 is LGHNA, CDR2 YNFKEQ. The CDR3 protein is CASSQEGAGHQPQHF. For the CDR3, the DNA is TGTGCCAGCAGCCAAGAGGGGGCTGGGCACCAGCCCCAGCATTTT.

This clone turned up a few times. The chain couples TRBV28 to TRBJ1-1; the match to TRBD1 covers 8 bases. Germline CDR1 reads MDHEN; CDR2 reads SYDVKM. The CDR3 extends over 13 amino acids. V lost 7 bases to trimming and J lost 10 bases; unmatched junction nucleotides: 11. The CDR3 nucleotides are TGTGCCAGCACCCCAATCCAGGGGGCGTCAGCTTTCTTT. It specifies CASTPIQGASAFF.

There are a few counts of this clone. The rearrangement links TRBV11-2 to TRBJ2-2; maybe TRBD2 (6 bases). The V end was cut by 8 bases, the J end by 1 base, with 14 bases between. In germline, CDR1 is SGHAT, CDR2 FQNNGV. The CDR3 runs to 15 residues. CDR3 in amino acids: CASHRRGRNTGELFF. The DNA for the CDR3 is TGTGCCAGCCACCGACGGGGGAGGAACACCGGGGAGCTGTTTTTT.

In the case of this clone: This CDR3 is also generated by other DNA sequences in the sample. This chain uses TRBV15 with TRBJ1-2; D uncertain. The CDR3 is 12 amino acids. The V gene lost 1 base and the J gene lost 5 bases, with 5 bases spanning the gap. The germline CDR1 and CDR2 sequences are LNHNV and YYDKDF (reference sequence). The CDR3 reads CATSRGGYGYTF. In DNA form, the CDR3 reads TGTGCCACCAGCAGAGGAGGGTATGGCTACACCTTC.

This clone was counted between two and nine times. The chain uses TRBV20-1 and TRBJ1-1, with D hard to call. The CDR3 runs 11 residues. Germline CDR1 and CDR2: DFQATT and SNEGSKA (reference sequence). V shed 4 bases and J shed 2 bases, with 5 bases lying between them. The CDR3 loop is CSANRNTEAFF. CDR3 in DNA: TGCAGTGCTAATCGAAACACTGAAGCTTTCTTT.

This clone was observed a handful of times. The chain's CDR3 is CASSSRSYEQYF. The CDR3 DNA is TGTGCCAGCTCGAGTAGAAGCTACGAGCAGTACTTC. The genes are TRBV11-2 and TRBJ2-7; no reliable D call. Germline CDR1 reads SGHAT; CDR2 reads FQNNGV. V lost 8 bases and J lost 3, with 11 bases in between. CDR3 length: 12 amino acids.

The V call is TRBV16, the J call TRBJ2-7; 12 nucleotides line up with TRBD2. Germline CDR1 and CDR2: KGHSY and FQNENV. This CDR3 comprises 16 residues. V was pared by 4 bases and J by 4 bases, with 8 bases of the junction left unmatched. The CDR3 protein is CASSPKRTSGTYEQYF. CDR3 in DNA: TGTGCCAGCAGCCCTAAACGGACTAGCGGGACTTACGAGCAGTACTTC.

V and J are TRBV2 and TRBJ2-7, with 8 nucleotides matching TRBD1. Germline CDR1 is SNHLY and CDR2 is FYNNEI. This CDR3 has 13 residues. V dropped 3 bases and J dropped 5; count of bases not matched to a gene: 3. The CDR3 coding sequence is TGTGCCAGCAGTGACAGGGGGCTCGACGAGCAGTACTTC. It translates to CASSDRGLDEQYF.

This clone was seen only a few times. This chain links TRBV5-4 with TRBJ2-3; 8 nucleotides match TRBD1. V was pared by 0 bases and J by 0 bases, with 3 bases of the junction left unmatched. In germline, CDR1 is SGHNT, CDR2 YYREEE (reference sequence). The CDR3 contains 16 residues. CDR3 coding DNA: TGTGCCAGCAGCTTGGGAGGACAGGGTAGCACAGATACGCAGTATTTT. Amino acids: CASSLGGQGSTDTQYF. The whole variable domain, filled in from reference TRBV5-4 and TRBJ2-3, reads ETGVTQSPTHLIKTRGQQVTLRCSSQSGHNTVSWYQQALGQGPQFIFQYYREEENGRGNFPPRFSGLQFPNYSSELNVNALELDDSALYLCASSLGGQGSTDTQYFGPGTRLTVL.

The gene calls are TRBV4-3 and TRBJ2-5, with 10 positions matching TRBD2. Per the germline V gene, CDR1 is LGHNA and CDR2 is YSLEER. J was trimmed by 2 bases and V by 3 bases; bases with no gene match: 3. The CDR3 extends over 15 amino acids. CDR3 residues: CASSQGTSAQETQYF. DNA of the CDR3: TGCGCCAGCAGCCAGGGGACTAGCGCTCAAGAGACCCAGTACTTC.

The CDR3 DNA follows: TGTGCCAGCAGCCAAGAGGGGACTAGCAGCACAGATACGCAGTATTTT. The encoded protein is CASSQEGTSSTDTQYF. The chain couples TRBV4-2 to TRBJ2-3, with 9 bases identical to TRBD2. The CDR3 is 16 residues long. With V trimmed by 0 bases and J by 0 bases, 1 base remained unmatched. CDR1 and CDR2 (germline): LGHNA, YNFKEQ.

This clone was seen a handful of times. The chain links TRBV28 to TRBJ2-6; D perhaps matches TRBD2 (6 bases). From germline, CDR1 is MDHEN and CDR2 SYDVKM. V gave up 2 bases and J gave up 3 bases, with 17 bases separating them. This CDR3 has 18 residues. DNA for the CDR3: TGTGCCAGCAGTTTAAGGGGACTTGGGGGAGGTGGGGCCAACGTCCTGACTTTC. Translation: CASSLRGLGGGGANVLTF.

This chain links TRBV7-9 with TRBJ1-2, with D possibly matching TRBD1 (6 bases). Deletions cut 0 bases from V and 7 bases from J, with 12 bases between. Germline CDR1 reads SEHNR; CDR2 reads FQNEAQ (reference sequence). The CDR3 has 14 amino acids. The CDR3 DNA follows: TGTGCCAGCAGCTTAGCGGGGGCATTTGGTGGCTACACCTTC. It encodes CASSLAGAFGGYTF.

This clone came up once. The rearrangement uses TRBV4-3 and TRBJ2-5; D may be TRBD1 (5 bases). The germline CDR1 and CDR2 sequences are LGHNA and YSLEER. V was pared by 2 bases and J by 2 bases, with 18 bases between. The CDR3 is 17 amino acids. CDR3 amino acids: CASSQYLSRVGQETQYF. In nucleotides, the CDR3 is TGCGCCAGCAGCCAATACCTCTCCAGGGTTGGGCAAGAGACCCAGTACTTC.

The CDR3 DNA reads TGTGCCAGCACTGACAGAAGTGAAGCTTTCTTT. The encoded protein is CASTDRSEAFF. The rearrangement uses TRBV7-9 and TRBJ1-1; D perhaps matches TRBD1 (5 bases). The V end lost 7 bases, the J end lost 7 bases, and 10 bases lay between the germline ends. The germline V gene encodes CDR1 SEHNR and CDR2 FQNEAQ (reference sequence). The CDR3 length is 11 residues.

This chain connects TRBV5-1 to TRBJ1-5; no clear D. This CDR3 spans 13 amino acids. Trimming left V 9 bases short and J 3 bases short, with 13 bases between. The V gene's germline CDR1 is SGHRS and CDR2 YFSETQ. Here the CDR3 DNA reads TGCGCCACCCGGGTGGACCTCAATCAGCCCCAGCATTTT. Translating gives CATRVDLNQPQHF.

In this sample, this clone turned up a few times. The chain employs TRBV28 and TRBJ2-3, with 9 positions matching TRBD2. CDR3 size: 17 residues. After removal of 4 bases from V and 4 bases from J, the junction contained 12 bases not matched to a gene. CDR1 is MDHEN and CDR2 is SYDVKM in the germline V gene. The CDR3 nucleotides are TGTGCCAGCAGTTCGTGGGGCTTAGCGGGAGTTGCAGATACGCAGTATTTT. This codes for CASSSWGLAGVADTQYF.

The J gene is TRBJ2-5, the V gene TRBV7-2; D gene unclear. The V gene lost 6 bases and the J gene lost 4 bases, with 15 bases spanning the gap. Germline CDR1 SGHTA, CDR2 FQGNSA. This CDR3 has 14 residues. CDR3 nucleotides: TGTGCCAGCAGTTCCTCTAGGTTCCGAGAGACCCAGTACTTC. This sequence encodes CASSSSRFRETQYF.

This clone has a handful of counts. V is TRBV28 and J is TRBJ1-4, with 7 nucleotides matching TRBD1. V trimming: 8 bases; J trimming: 3 bases; junction bases outside the gene matches: 6. The germline V gene encodes CDR1 MDHEN and CDR2 SYDVKM. CDR3 size: 14 residues. The CDR3 sequence is CASVGGQPNEKLFF. The CDR3 region has the DNA TGTGCCAGCGTTGGGGGACAGCCTAATGAAAAACTGTTTTTT.